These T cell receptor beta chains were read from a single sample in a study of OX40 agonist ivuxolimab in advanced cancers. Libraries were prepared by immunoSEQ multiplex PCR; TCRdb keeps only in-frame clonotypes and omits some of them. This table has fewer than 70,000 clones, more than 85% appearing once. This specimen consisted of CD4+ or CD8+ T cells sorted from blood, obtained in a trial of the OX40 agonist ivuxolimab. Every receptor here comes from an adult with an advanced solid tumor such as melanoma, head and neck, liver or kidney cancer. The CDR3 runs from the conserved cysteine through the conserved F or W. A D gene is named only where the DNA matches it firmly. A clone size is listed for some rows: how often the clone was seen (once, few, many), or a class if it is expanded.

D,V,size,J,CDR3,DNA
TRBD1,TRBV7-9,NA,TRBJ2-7,CASSTSGTGYLEQYF,TGTGCCAGCAGCACCTCCGGGACAGGGTATTTGGAGCAGTACTTC
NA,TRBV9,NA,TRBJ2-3,CASSLASSTSTDTQYF,TGTGCCAGCAGCCTAGCGAGCAGTACTAGCACAGATACGCAGTATTTT
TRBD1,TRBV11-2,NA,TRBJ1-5,CASSSGDRDHQPQHF,TGTGCCAGCAGCTCGGGGGACAGGGACCATCAGCCCCAGCATTTT
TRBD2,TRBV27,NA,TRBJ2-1,CASSLSRTRYNEQFF,TGTGCCAGCAGTTTATCGCGGACTAGGTACAATGAGCAGTTCTTC
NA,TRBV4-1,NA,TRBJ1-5,CASSQAQQGLYQPQHF,TGCGCCAGCAGCCAGGCTCAACAGGGTCTCTATCAGCCCCAGCATTTT
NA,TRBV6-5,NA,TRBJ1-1,CASSYGGAVTEAFF,TGTGCCAGCAGTTATGGGGGGGCTGTCACTGAAGCTTTCTTT
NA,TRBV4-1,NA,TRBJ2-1,CASSQATPGNEQFF,TGCGCCAGCAGCCAAGCAACACCCGGGAATGAGCAGTTCTTC
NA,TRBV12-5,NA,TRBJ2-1,CASGPGADNEQFF,TGTGCTAGTGGTCCGGGGGCGGACAATGAGCAGTTCTTC
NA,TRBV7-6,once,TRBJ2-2,CASSLSPSDLSKNTGELFF,TGTGCCAGCAGCTTAAGCCCTAGTGACCTGAGCAAGAACACCGGGGAGCTGTTTTTT
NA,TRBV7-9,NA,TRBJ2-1,CASRHTLDEQFF,TGTGCCAGCAGACATACCCTGGATGAGCAGTTCTTC
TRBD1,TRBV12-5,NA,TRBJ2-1,CASGSQGGTGVYNEQFF,TGTGCTAGTGGTTCACAAGGAGGGACAGGGGTCTACAATGAGCAGTTCTTC
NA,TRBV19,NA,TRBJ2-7,CATGDPGYEQYF,TGTGCCACCGGGGACCCAGGCTACGAGCAGTACTTC
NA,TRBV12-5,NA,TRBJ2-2,CASGLVLGVANTGELFF,TGTGCTAGTGGTTTGGTGCTGGGGGTCGCGAACACCGGGGAGCTGTTTTTT
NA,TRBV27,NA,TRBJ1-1,CASSPGLMNTEAFF,TGTGCCAGCAGTCCGGGACTGATGAACACTGAAGCTTTCTTT
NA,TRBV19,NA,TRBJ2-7,CASSPGLLVGYEQYF,TGTGCCAGTAGTCCGGGACTGCTGGTTGGTTACGAGCAGTACTTC
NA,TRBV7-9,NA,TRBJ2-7,CASSLAYKNYEQYF,TGTGCCAGCAGCTTAGCCTACAAAAACTACGAGCAGTACTTC
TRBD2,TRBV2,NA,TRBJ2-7,CASSTLAEDSYEQYF,TGTGCCAGCAGTACACTAGCGGAGGACTCCTACGAGCAGTACTTC
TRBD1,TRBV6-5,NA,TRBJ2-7,CASSFLQGATLMEQYF,TGTGCCAGCAGTTTCCTTCAGGGGGCCACGCTAATGGAGCAGTACTTC
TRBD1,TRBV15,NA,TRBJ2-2,CATSRGQGAGGELFF,TGTGCCACCAGCAGAGGACAGGGGGCGGGCGGGGAGCTGTTTTTT
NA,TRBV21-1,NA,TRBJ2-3,CASSKDGVAGMGTDTQYF,TGTGCCAGCAGCAAAGACGGGGTAGCGGGAATGGGGACAGATACGCAGTATTTT
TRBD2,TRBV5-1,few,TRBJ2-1,CASRLVAGRSNEQFF,TGCGCCAGCAGACTCGTAGCGGGAAGGAGCAATGAGCAGTTCTTC
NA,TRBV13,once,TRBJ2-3,CASSGEGDPADTQYF,TGTGCCAGCAGCGGCGAGGGGGACCCGGCGGATACGCAGTATTTT
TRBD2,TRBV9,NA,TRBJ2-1,CASSVEGGRLYNEQFF,TGTGCCAGCAGCGTAGAGGGAGGGAGGTTGTACAATGAGCAGTTCTTC
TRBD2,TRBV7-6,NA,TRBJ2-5,CASSPGLAGVLGETQYF,TGTGCCAGCAGCCCGGGACTAGCGGGAGTATTGGGAGAGACCCAGTACTTC
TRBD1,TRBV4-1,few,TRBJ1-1,CASREGGEGTEAFF,TGCGCCAGCAGGGAAGGGGGCGAGGGCACTGAAGCTTTCTTT
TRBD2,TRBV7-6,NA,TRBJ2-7,CASSRSGEVNEQYF,TGTGCCAGCAGCCGCAGCGGGGAGGTTAACGAGCAGTACTTC
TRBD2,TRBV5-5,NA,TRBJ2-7,CASSDRLAGGYEQYF,TGTGCCAGCAGCGACAGACTAGCGGGAGGCTACGAGCAGTACTTC
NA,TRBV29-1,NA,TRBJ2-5,CSVEAQELEEYF,TGCAGCGTTGAAGCCCAAGAGTTGGAGGAGTACTTC
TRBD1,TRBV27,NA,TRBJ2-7,CASSHYKSGTVPAGNEQYF,TGTGCCAGCAGCCATTATAAGTCCGGGACAGTCCCCGCTGGGAACGAGCAGTACTTC
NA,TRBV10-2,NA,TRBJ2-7,CASGGWSYEQYF,TGCGCCAGCGGGGGTTGGTCCTACGAGCAGTACTTC
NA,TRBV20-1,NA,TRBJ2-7,CSALSRDQQYF,TGCAGTGCCCTGAGCCGGGACCAGCAGTACTTC
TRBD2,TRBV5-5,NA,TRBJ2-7,CASSFGTRSYEQYF,TGTGCCAGCAGCTTTGGGACTAGATCCTACGAGCAGTACTTC
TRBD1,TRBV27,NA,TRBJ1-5,CASSPNRLDREGDWGNQPQHF,TGTGCCAGCAGTCCGAATCGCTTGGACAGGGAAGGAGATTGGGGCAATCAGCCCCAGCATTTT
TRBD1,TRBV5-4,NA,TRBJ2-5,CASSLKDRDRSEETQYF,TGTGCCAGCAGCCTGAAGGACAGGGACAGGAGCGAAGAGACCCAGTACTTC
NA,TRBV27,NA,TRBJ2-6,CASSFYSGANVLTF,TGTGCCAGCAGTTTCTACTCTGGGGCCAACGTCCTGACTTTC
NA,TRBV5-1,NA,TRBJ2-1,CASSPGPNYNEQFF,TGCGCCAGCAGTCCGGGACCCAACTACAATGAGCAGTTCTTC
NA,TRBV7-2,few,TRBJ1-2,CASSLSGTSYGYTF,TGTGCCAGCAGCTTATCTGGGACATCCTATGGCTACACCTTC
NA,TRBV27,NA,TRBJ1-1,CASSLSRGIGTEAFF,TGTGCCAGCAGTTTATCGAGGGGGATCGGCACTGAAGCTTTCTTT
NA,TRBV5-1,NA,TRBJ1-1,CASSLGPEAFF,TGCGCCAGCAGCTTGGGTCCTGAAGCTTTCTTT
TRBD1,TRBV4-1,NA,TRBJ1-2,CASSPEWAGGIYGYTF,TGCGCCAGCAGCCCTGAGTGGGCAGGGGGAATCTATGGCTACACCTTC
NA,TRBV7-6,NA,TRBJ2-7,CASSLTYEQYF,TGTGCCAGCAGCCTAACCTACGAGCAGTACTTC
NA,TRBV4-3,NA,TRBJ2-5,CASSQDIPKWGQETQYF,TGCGCCAGCAGCCAAGATATACCGAAGTGGGGGCAGGAGACCCAGTACTTC
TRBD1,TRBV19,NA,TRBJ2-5,CATSGDRGEETQYF,TGTGCCACAAGTGGGGACAGGGGGGAAGAGACCCAGTACTTC
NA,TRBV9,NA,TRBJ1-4,CASSPGRATNEKLFF,TGTGCCAGCAGCCCTGGGCGGGCAACTAATGAAAAACTGTTTTTT
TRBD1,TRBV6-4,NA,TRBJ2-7,CASSESDRELNYEQYF,TGTGCCAGCAGTGAGTCCGACAGGGAACTGAACTACGAGCAGTACTTC
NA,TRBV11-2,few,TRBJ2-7,CASSLAASSYEQYF,TGTGCCAGCAGCTTGGCTGCCAGCTCCTACGAGCAGTACTTC
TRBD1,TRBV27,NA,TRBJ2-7,CASSYATGGEQYF,TGTGCCAGCAGTTACGCGACAGGGGGCGAGCAGTACTTC
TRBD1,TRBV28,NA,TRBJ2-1,CASSLGTGGHEQFF,TGTGCCAGCAGTTTAGGGACAGGGGGCCATGAGCAGTTCTTC
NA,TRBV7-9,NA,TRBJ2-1,CASSPRGIEQFF,TGTGCCAGCAGCCCTCGAGGTATTGAGCAGTTCTTC
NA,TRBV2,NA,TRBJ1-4,CASSSPEGANEKLFF,TGTGCCAGCAGTTCGCCTGAAGGGGCTAATGAAAAACTGTTTTTT
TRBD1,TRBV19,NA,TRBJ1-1,CASRDLAERGGWDTEAFF,TGTGCCAGTCGCGACCTAGCAGAGCGAGGGGGCTGGGACACTGAAGCTTTCTTT
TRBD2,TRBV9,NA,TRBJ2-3,CASSFSGESTDTQYF,TGTGCCAGCAGCTTTAGCGGGGAAAGCACAGATACGCAGTATTTT
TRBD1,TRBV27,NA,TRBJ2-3,CASSPRTGLFTDTQYF,TGTGCCAGCAGTCCAAGGACAGGCCTCTTCACAGATACGCAGTATTTT
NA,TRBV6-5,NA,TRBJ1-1,CASSRRGIMNTEAFF,TGTGCCAGCAGCAGGAGGGGAATTATGAACACTGAAGCTTTCTTT
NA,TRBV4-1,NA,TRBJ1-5,CASSQDFGQPQHF,TGCGCCAGCAGCCAAGATTTCGGACAGCCCCAGCATTTT
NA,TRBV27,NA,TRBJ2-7,CASSFSSSYEQYF,TGTGCCAGCAGTTTCTCCAGCTCCTACGAGCAGTACTTC
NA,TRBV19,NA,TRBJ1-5,CASSIETGFNQPQHF,TGTGCCAGTAGTATAGAAACAGGCTTCAATCAGCCCCAGCATTTT
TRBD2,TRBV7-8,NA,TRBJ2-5,CASSLEVAGVQETQYF,TGTGCCAGCAGCTTAGAGGTAGCGGGAGTCCAAGAGACCCAGTACTTC
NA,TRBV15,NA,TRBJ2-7,CATSRDAWDIRYF,TGTGCCACCAGCAGAGATGCTTGGGACATTCGGTACTTC